This section outlines one T cell receptor (beta chain) sequence together with its context. These data are taken from a study of lymphopenia after photon versus proton radiotherapy. Using immunoSEQ multiplex PCR, the repertoire was profiled, and TCRdb retains in-frame clones only, with some absent. This sample has about 160,000 clones; around 85% occur once, and the top ten carry around 5%. V gave up 4 bases and J gave up 5 bases, with 16 bases separating them. Germline V gives CDR1 SGDLS, CDR2 YYNGEE. This CDR3 contains 15 residues. Sequencing used peripheral blood, obtained from a patient treated with photon-based radiotherapy. The chain uses TRBV9 and TRBJ1-3; tentative D call: TRBD1 (5 bases). The TCR sequence derives from a man aged 45-65 years with gastric cancer. The CDR3 loop is CASSTAPGLRNTIYF. DNA of the CDR3: TGTGCCAGCAGCACGGCCCCGGGACTAAGAAACACCATATATTTT.